This T cell receptor (beta chain) derives from a study of T cell repertoires in cytomegalovirus infection. Study-wide findings and caveats: Across the ex vivo response, the dominant clonotypes were HLA-C-restricted CMV-specific TCR beta clonotypes.

TCRdb called the reads again in MiXCR, with one record for every CDR3 protein. The repertoire consists of 160,000 or so distinct CDR3 sequences, with about 20% occurring once and the leading ten covering 25%. V was clipped by 1 base and J by 5 bases; unmatched bases: 4. CDR1 MGHRA and CDR2 YSYEKL come from the germline V gene. The CDR3 consists of 14 residues. Note on this clonotype: Its specificity is unknown.

Sequenced material: CD8+ T cells from cultured PBMCs, taken from culture after CMV antigen stimulation. The TCR originated in a human donor in good health (CMV status not recorded). Some clones in this sample may be carry-over from other donors' samples. The rearrangement uses TRBV4-1 and TRBJ2-5; TRBD1 matches at 7 bases. The CDR3 spells CASSQGQGGETQYF. CDR3 nucleotides: TGCGCCAGCAGCCAAGGACAGGGCGGCGAGACCCAGTACTTC.